The rows below give T cell receptor beta chains drawn from one sample of a study of long-term antiretroviral therapy in people with HIV. Libraries were prepared by immunoSEQ multiplex PCR; TCRdb keeps only in-frame clonotypes and omits some of them. This table holds roughly 17,000 clones, less than 85% found once. The source was unsorted PBMCs, collected at the start of antiretroviral therapy. The receptor source for this set is a man aged 30 to 45 with HIV. Each CDR3 is given with its conserved first and last residue. The D gene is left open where the match is weak. Rows may omit the clone size; those that give it use once, few, many or a size class.

size: -; V: TRBV6-1; D: -; J: TRBJ1-2; DNA: TGTGCCAGCTTCGATCCCTGGGAGAACTATGGCTACACCTTC; CDR3: CASFDPWENYGYTF
size: -; V: TRBV18; D: -; J: TRBJ1-2; DNA: TGTGCCAGCTCAGCTTATGGTAACTATGGCTACACCTTC; CDR3: CASSAYGNYGYTF
size: -; V: TRBV27; D: TRBD2; J: TRBJ2-2; DNA: TGTGCCAGCAGTCTTGGGACTAGCAGGACTCCCGGGGAGCTGTTTTTT; CDR3: CASSLGTSRTPGELFF
size: -; V: TRBV10-3; D: TRBD2; J: TRBJ2-5; DNA: TGTGCCGTCGGGACTAGCGGGAGGGTTGGAGAGACCCAGTACTTC; CDR3: CAVGTSGRVGETQYF
size: -; V: TRBV7-2; D: -; J: TRBJ2-2; DNA: TGTGCCAGCAGCCCCCGAAGGGCTTCGGACACCGGGGAGCTGTTTTTT; CDR3: CASSPRRASDTGELFF
size: -; V: TRBV29-1; D: TRBD1; J: TRBJ2-1; DNA: TGCAGCGTTACCGGGACAGGGGACAATGAGCAGTTCTTC; CDR3: CSVTGTGDNEQFF
size: few; V: TRBV5-4; D: TRBD1; J: TRBJ2-7; DNA: TGTGCCAGCAGCCCCGAGGAGGACAGGGCCTACGAGCAGTACTTC; CDR3: CASSPEEDRAYEQYF
size: -; V: TRBV25-1; D: -; J: TRBJ1-3; DNA: TGTGCCACCTTAGGGGGGGGCTCTGGAAACACCATATATTTT; CDR3: CATLGGGSGNTIYF
size: -; V: TRBV10-2; D: -; J: TRBJ1-1; DNA: TGCGCCAGCGGGCAGGGTTCCCTGAACACTGAAGCTTTCTTT; CDR3: CASGQGSLNTEAFF
size: -; V: TRBV5-1; D: TRBD1; J: TRBJ2-5; DNA: TGCGCCAGCAGCCCAGGACAGGGACAAGAGACCCAGTACTTC; CDR3: CASSPGQGQETQYF
size: -; V: TRBV11-2; D: -; J: TRBJ1-1; DNA: TGTGCCAGCAGCTCCGACAAGGGGGGACAATTAGGGAATGAAGCTTTCTTT; CDR3: CASSSDKGGQLGNEAFF
size: once; V: TRBV19; D: TRBD1; J: TRBJ1-2; DNA: TGTGCCAGTAGTCCGCTGGGACAGGAGAACTATGGCTACACCTTC; CDR3: CASSPLGQENYGYTF
size: few; V: TRBV10-3; D: TRBD1; J: TRBJ1-2; DNA: TGTGCCATCAGCGCCGGGACAGGGTCCTATGGCTACACCTTC; CDR3: CAISAGTGSYGYTF
size: -; V: TRBV4-3; D: -; J: TRBJ2-1; DNA: TGCGCCAGCAGCCAACCGGGAGTCTCCTACAATGAGCAGTTCTTC; CDR3: CASSQPGVSYNEQFF
size: -; V: TRBV6-6; D: -; J: TRBJ2-1; DNA: TGTGCCAGCGCTGTCGGAGGGGTCGAGCAGTTCTTC; CDR3: CASAVGGVEQFF
size: -; V: TRBV5-1; D: -; J: TRBJ2-2; DNA: TGCGCCAGCAGCTTGAAGTGGGAGGCCACCGGGGAGCTGTTTTTT; CDR3: CASSLKWEATGELFF
size: -; V: TRBV28; D: -; J: TRBJ2-4; DNA: TGTGCCAGCAGTTTAGAAGGGGGGCGGACCCTAGCCAAAAACATTCAGTACTTC; CDR3: CASSLEGGRTLAKNIQYF
size: -; V: TRBV11-2; D: -; J: TRBJ2-2; DNA: TGTGCCAGCAGCTTAGTGTTACTAGCCGACGGGGGGAACACCGGGGAGCTGTTTTTT; CDR3: CASSLVLLADGGNTGELFF
size: once; V: TRBV2; D: -; J: TRBJ1-6; DNA: TGTGCCAGCAGGGGGCTGGGCACTTCCCACCCCCTCCACTTT; CDR3: CASRGLGTSHPLHF
size: -; V: TRBV5-4; D: TRBD1; J: TRBJ2-1; DNA: TGTGCCAGCAGCCCTCGGACAGGCGGATCATCCTACAATGAGCAGTTCTTC; CDR3: CASSPRTGGSSYNEQFF
size: -; V: TRBV7-2; D: -; J: TRBJ2-7; DNA: TGTGCCAGCAGCTTAGTACGTCGCCAGGGGGGTAACGAGCAGTACTTC; CDR3: CASSLVRRQGGNEQYF
size: -; V: TRBV28; D: TRBD1; J: TRBJ1-5; DNA: TGTGCCAGCAGTCAGACAGGGAACCATCAGCCCCAGCATTTT; CDR3: CASSQTGNHQPQHF